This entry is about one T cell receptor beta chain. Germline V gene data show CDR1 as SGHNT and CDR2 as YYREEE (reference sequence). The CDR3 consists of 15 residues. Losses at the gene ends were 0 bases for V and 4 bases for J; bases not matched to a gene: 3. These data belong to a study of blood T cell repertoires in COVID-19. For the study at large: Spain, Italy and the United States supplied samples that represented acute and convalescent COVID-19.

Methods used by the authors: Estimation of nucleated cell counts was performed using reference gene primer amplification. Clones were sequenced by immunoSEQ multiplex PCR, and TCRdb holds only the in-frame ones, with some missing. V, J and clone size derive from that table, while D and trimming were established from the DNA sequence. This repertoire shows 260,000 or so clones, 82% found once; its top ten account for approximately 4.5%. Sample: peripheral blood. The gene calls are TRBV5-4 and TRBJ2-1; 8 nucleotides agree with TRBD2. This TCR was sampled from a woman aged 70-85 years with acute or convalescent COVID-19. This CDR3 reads CASSLAGGGYNEQFF. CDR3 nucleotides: TGTGCCAGCAGCTTGGCCGGGGGGGGGTACAATGAGCAGTTCTTC.